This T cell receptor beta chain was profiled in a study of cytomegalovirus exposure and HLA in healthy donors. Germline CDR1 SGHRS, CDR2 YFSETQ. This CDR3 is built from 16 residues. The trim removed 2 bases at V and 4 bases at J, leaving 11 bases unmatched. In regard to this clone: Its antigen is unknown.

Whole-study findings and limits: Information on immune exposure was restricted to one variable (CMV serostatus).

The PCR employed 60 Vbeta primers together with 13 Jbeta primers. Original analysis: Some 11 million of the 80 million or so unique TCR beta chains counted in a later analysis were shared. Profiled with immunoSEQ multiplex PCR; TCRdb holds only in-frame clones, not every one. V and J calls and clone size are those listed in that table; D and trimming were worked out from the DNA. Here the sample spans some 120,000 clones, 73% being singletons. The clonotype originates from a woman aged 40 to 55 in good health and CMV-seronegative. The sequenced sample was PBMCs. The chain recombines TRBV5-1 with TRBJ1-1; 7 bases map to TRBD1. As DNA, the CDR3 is TGCGCCAGCAGCTTATTGACAGGGTTCGGTAGCACTGAAGCTTTCTTT. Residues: CASSLLTGFGSTEAFF. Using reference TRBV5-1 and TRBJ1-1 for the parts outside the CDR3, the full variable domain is KAGVTQTPRYLIKTRGQQVTLSCSPISGHRSVSWYQQTPGQGLQFLFEYFSETQRNKGNFPGRFSGRQFSNSRSEMNVSTLELGDSALYLCASSLLTGFGSTEAFFGQGTRLTVV.